These 15 T cell receptor beta chains were sequenced from one sample in a study of blood T cell repertoires in COVID-19. Clones were sequenced by immunoSEQ multiplex PCR, and TCRdb holds only the in-frame ones, with some missing. The table lists 40,000 or so clones, around 81% of them singletons. Material: peripheral blood. These receptors all come from a man aged 45-65 years with active COVID-19.

The chain carries TRBV5-4 and TRBJ2-4; 7 nucleotides align to TRBD2. Germline values: CDR1 SGHNT, CDR2 YYREEE (reference sequence). Trimming took 4 bases from V and 0 from J; bases not matched to a gene: 7. The CDR3 contains 16 residues. The CDR3 loop reads CASSPGGKLAKNIQYF. In DNA form, the CDR3 reads TGTGCCAGCAGCCCCGGGGGGAAGCTAGCCAAAAACATTCAGTACTTC.

The chain has TRBV11-3 and TRBJ1-2; TRBD1 matches at 8 bases. Germline CDR1 SGHNT, CDR2 YENEEA. This CDR3 is 14 amino acids long. The V gene end was trimmed by 5 bases and the J gene end by 4 bases; junction bases not matched to a gene: 6. This CDR3 reads CASSPGQAIYGYTF. CDR3 sequence (DNA): TGTGCCAGCAGCCCGGGACAGGCGATCTATGGCTACACCTTC.

This chain uses TRBV6-5 with TRBJ2-7; 7 bases agree with TRBD1. CDR3 length: 14 amino acids. Unmatched junction bases numbered 8, after V lost 7 bases and J lost 2 bases. Per germline, CDR1 MNHEY and CDR2 SVGAGI. CDR3 protein: CASTSDRTPYEQYF. The CDR3 DNA is TGTGCCAGCACCTCGGACAGGACCCCCTACGAGCAGTACTTC.

This chain uses TRBV7-8 with TRBJ2-7, with D unclear. Trimming removed 2 bases at V and 0 bases at J, with 11 bases between. Per germline, CDR1 SGHVS and CDR2 FQNEAQ. This CDR3 has 15 amino acids. This CDR3 reads CASSLSGGTSYEQYF. The CDR3 bases are TGTGCCAGCAGCTTATCTGGCGGTACCTCCTACGAGCAGTACTTC.

This clone has just one count. The rearrangement joins TRBV28 to TRBJ1-5, with 11 bases lining up with TRBD1. The CDR3 is 16 amino acids. V trimming: 1 base; J trimming: 6 bases; junction bases outside the gene matches: 5. The germline V gene has CDR1 MDHEN and CDR2 SYDVKM. CDR3 in DNA: TGTGCCAGCAGTTTATCCGGACAGGGGGCAAGTCAGCCCCAGCATTTT. Translated: CASSLSGQGASQPQHF. The full variable domain, rest sourced from reference TRBV28 and TRBJ1-5, is DVKVTQSSRYLVKRTGEKVFLECVQDMDHENMFWYRQDPGLGLRLIYFSYDVKMKEKGDIPEGYSVSREKKERFSLILESASTNQTSMYLCASSLSGQGASQPQHFGDGTRLSIL.

The V gene is TRBV12-3 or TRBV12-4, the J gene TRBJ1-2, with D perhaps TRBD1 (5 bases). The CDR3 is 13 residues long. Trimming left V 1 base short and J 8 bases short, with 11 bases between. CDR3 nucleotide sequence: TGTGCCAGCAGTTTAGGATTCGGGGGAGGCTACACCTTC. Protein: CASSLGFGGGYTF.

CDR3 region: CASSVGAGQPQHF. CDR3 DNA: TGTGCCAGCAGTGTGGGGGCTGGTCAGCCCCAGCATTTT. This chain connects TRBV6-4 to TRBJ1-5; TRBD1 is a possible D gene (6 bases). V was pared by 4 bases and J by 6 bases, with 10 bases between. The CDR3 covers 13 residues. Germline V gives CDR1 MRHNA, CDR2 SNTAGT.

This clone was observed a handful of times. The DNA for the CDR3 is TGTGCCAGCAGCGTAGAGGTCCGAGGGTTAGGTGGCTACACCTTC. Translation: CASSVEVRGLGGYTF. The chain combines TRBV9 with TRBJ1-2; D gene uncertain. V lost 0 bases and J 7 bases, leaving 16 bases between the germline ends. Germline V lookup: CDR1 SGDLS, CDR2 YYNGEE. This CDR3 contains 15 residues.

This sequence joins TRBV11-2 and TRBJ2-7, with TRBD2 matching 9 bases. The ends lost 5 bases at V and 8 bases at J; junction bases unmatched: 16. Germline V CDR1 and CDR2: SGHAT, FQNNGV. CDR3 length equals 16 residues. The DNA of the CDR3 is TGTGCCAGCAGCCAGCCCGCGGGGGGGGTTCGGAATCAGCAGTACTTC. Translating it yields CASSQPAGGVRNQQYF.

The chain is built from TRBV4-2 and TRBJ2-5, with 8 bases identical to TRBD2. This CDR3 is built from 17 residues. The germline V gene encodes CDR1 LGHNA and CDR2 YNFKEQ. The V segment lost 1 base and the J segment 5 bases; nucleotides outside the gene matches: 12. Here the CDR3 DNA reads TGTGCCAGCAGCCAAGTGTTATACGGGGGGGCCTGGGAGACCCAGTACTTC. Its translation is CASSQVLYGGAWETQYF.

This chain connects TRBV5-7 to TRBJ1-5; D may be TRBD1 (5 bases). TRBV5-7 is recorded as an ORF, its role being uncertain. This CDR3 contains 18 residues. The V gene lost 5 bases and the J gene lost 3 bases, with 24 bases spanning the gap. The CDR3 spells CASRTARISGVNNQPQHF. The CDR3 nucleotides read TGTGCCAGCAGAACGGCTAGGATCTCGGGGGTTAACAATCAGCCCCAGCATTTT.

The CDR3 region is CASSISRGTGELFF. The CDR3 DNA sequence: TGTGCCAGCAGTATCTCCAGGGGGACCGGGGAGCTGTTTTTT. This chain links TRBV27 with TRBJ2-2; 7 positions match TRBD1. With 5 bases clipped from V and 5 bases from J, the junction kept 5 bases outside the gene matches. This CDR3 spans 14 amino acids. CDR1 is MNHEY and CDR2 is SMNVEV in the germline V gene (reference sequence).

Only one count was recorded for this clone. DNA of the CDR3: TGTGCCAGTAGTATAGCGACCAGGGTCTACGAGCAGTACTTC. Translating gives CASSIATRVYEQYF. V usage is TRBV19 and J usage is TRBJ2-7; tentatively, D is TRBD1 (5 bases). CDR1 and CDR2 (germline): LNHDA, SQIVND (reference sequence). The CDR3 is 14 amino acids. The V gene lost 1 base and the J gene lost 3 bases, with 10 bases spanning the gap. Full variable domain (outside the CDR3, taken from reference TRBV19 and TRBJ2-7): DGGITQSPKYLFRKEGQNVTLSCEQNLNHDAMYWYRQDPGQGLRLIYYSQIVNDFQKGDIAEGYSVSREKKESFPLTVTSAQKNPTAFYLCASSIATRVYEQYFGPGTRLTVT.

With regard to this clone: The sample carries other DNA sequences with the same CDR3. The chain links TRBV2 to TRBJ2-7; D might be TRBD1 (6 bases). V was trimmed by 5 bases and J by 1 base, leaving 9 bases between them. CDR1 and CDR2 (germline): SNHLY, FYNNEI. This CDR3 has 13 amino acids. This CDR3 reads CASSRDTSYEQYF. As DNA, the CDR3 is TGTGCCAGCAGTCGGGACACTTCCTACGAGCAGTACTTC.

The rearrangement joins TRBV11-3 to TRBJ2-3; D gene uncertain. The germline gives CDR1 SGHNT, CDR2 YENEEA. CDR3 length: 13 residues. V dropped 3 bases and J dropped 4 bases, with 8 bases sitting between them. The DNA for the CDR3 is TGTGCCAGCAGCTTCACGACTTCAGATACGCAGTATTTT. It encodes CASSFTTSDTQYF.